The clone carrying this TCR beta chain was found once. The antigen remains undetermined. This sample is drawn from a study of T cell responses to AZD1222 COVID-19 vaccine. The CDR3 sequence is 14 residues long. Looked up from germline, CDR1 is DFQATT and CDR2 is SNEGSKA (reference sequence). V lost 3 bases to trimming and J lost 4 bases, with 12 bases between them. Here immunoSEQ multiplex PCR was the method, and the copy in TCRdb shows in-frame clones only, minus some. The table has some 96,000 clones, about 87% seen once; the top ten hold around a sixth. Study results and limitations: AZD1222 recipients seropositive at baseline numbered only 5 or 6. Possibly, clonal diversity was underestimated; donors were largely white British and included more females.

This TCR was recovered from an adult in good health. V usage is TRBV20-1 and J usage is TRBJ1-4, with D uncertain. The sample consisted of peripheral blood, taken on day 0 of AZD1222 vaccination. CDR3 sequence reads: CSASRSANNEKLFF. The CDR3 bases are TGCAGTGCTAGTAGGTCAGCTAATAATGAAAAACTGTTTTTT.